The 2 T cell receptor beta chains below all came from one sample that was sequenced in a study of OX40 agonist ivuxolimab in advanced cancers. Sequencing was performed with immunoSEQ multiplex PCR; in TCRdb, only in-frame clones are kept and a portion is missing. The sample consists of tens of thousands of clones, around 77% of them appearing once. The sequencing used CD4+ or CD8+ T cells sorted from blood, collected in a trial of the OX40 agonist ivuxolimab. These receptors were obtained from an adult with an advanced solid tumor such as melanoma, head and neck, liver or kidney cancer.

The chain is built from TRBV11-2 and TRBJ1-1, with 7 nucleotides matching TRBD1. The CDR3 runs to 15 residues. J lost 1 base, V lost 4 bases, and 6 bases had no gene match. Germline CDR1 reads SGHAT; CDR2 reads FQNNGV. The CDR3 DNA reads TGTGCCAGCAGCTCTCGGACAGGACCGAACACTGAAGCTTTCTTT. Translated, it gives CASSSRTGPNTEAFF.

The chain recombines TRBV7-3 with TRBJ2-7; no definite D call. This CDR3 has 14 residues. Looked up from germline, CDR1 is SGHTA and CDR2 is FQGTGA. The V gene lost 5 bases and the J gene lost 7 bases, with 18 bases spanning the gap. The CDR3 region has the DNA TGTGCCAGCAGCCCCCGTCGGGTGGTGTGGGAGCAGTACTTC. Translation: CASSPRRVVWEQYF.